This section outlines one T cell receptor beta chain sequence together with its context. Per germline, CDR1 LNHDA and CDR2 SQIVND (reference sequence). This CDR3 region has 17 residues. Between the trimmed V and J ends, which lost 7 bases and 4 bases, there was a span of 20 bases. This entry comes from a study of T cell changes during pregnancy in multiple sclerosis. TCRdb keeps only in-frame clones here, not all; method: immunoSEQ multiplex PCR. The data show roughly 110,000 clones, roughly 90% seen once. This chain uses TRBV19 with TRBJ2-6; the D gene is possibly TRBD1 (6 bases). The sequences come from peripheral blood, collected in the third trimester of pregnancy. The sequence derives from a female donor in good health, enrolled as a control in a pregnancy study. CDR3 sequence reads: CASKGQWDGAGANVLTF. In DNA form, the CDR3 reads TGTGCCAGTAAGGGACAATGGGACGGTGCGGGGGCCAACGTCCTGACTTTC.